This T cell receptor (beta chain) was captured by sequencing in a study of T cell repertoires in cytomegalovirus infection (dated 2019 in TCRdb). In terms of the full investigation: Donor HLA type was relevant to the analysis, as public TCR beta signatures indicated carriage of CMV infection together with the matching HLA type. Overall study outcomes, separate from this receptor: In both this cohort and an independent roughly 350-donor cohort, the cumulative frequency of public TCR beta family members distinguished carriers of CMV infection plus the relevant HLA type. The ex vivo response was dominated by HLA-C-restricted CMV-specific TCR beta clonotypes, and the single most frequent clonotype in two of eight donors was supplied by these HLA-C-restricted clonotypes.

The V end gives up 0 bases and the J end 11 bases, leaving 11 bases in the junction not matched to a gene. CDR1 and CDR2 (SGHNT, YYREEE) derive from the germline V gene (reference sequence). There are 16 amino acids in the CDR3, from cysteine to phenylalanine inclusive. The sequence is cut down to CDR3 DNA, 48 bases in frame from base 1. This clonotype was seen once. Its antigen specificity is not known. A read error may explain this, as a much larger clone is one base away. The sequencer was an Illumina HiSeq 1500. The raw public data were reprocessed by TCRdb itself: fastp quality trimming at Q25, MiXCR clonotype calling, in-frame beta chains only. Here each entry gathers all rows of one CDR3 protein and keeps the most common genes and DNA. The sample contains a few hundred thousand distinct CDR3 sequences, about 13% of them found a single time. The ten largest clones represent 7% to 9.5% of the sample.

The sequence is built from TRBV5-4 and TRBJ2-1, and TRBD1 aligns with 10 junction nucleotides. Sequencing input: PBMCs. This receptor was identified in a human donor in good health (CMV status not recorded). Some clones in this sample may be carry-over from other donors' samples. The nucleotide sequence is TGTGCCAGCAGCTTGGCCGGAGGACAGGGGGGAAATAAGCAGTTCTTC. This sequence encodes CASSLAGGQGGNKQFF.